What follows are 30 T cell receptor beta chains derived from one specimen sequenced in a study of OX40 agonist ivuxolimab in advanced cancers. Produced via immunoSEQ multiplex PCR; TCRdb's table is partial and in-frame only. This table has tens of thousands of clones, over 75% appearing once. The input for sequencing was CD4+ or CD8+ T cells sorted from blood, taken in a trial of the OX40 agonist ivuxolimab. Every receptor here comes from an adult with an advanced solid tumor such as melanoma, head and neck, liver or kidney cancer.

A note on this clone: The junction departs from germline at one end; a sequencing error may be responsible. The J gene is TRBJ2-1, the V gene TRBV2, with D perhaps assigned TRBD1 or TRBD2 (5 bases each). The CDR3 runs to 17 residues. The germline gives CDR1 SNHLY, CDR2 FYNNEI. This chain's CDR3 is CASREVRPGRSINEQFF. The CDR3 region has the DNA TGTGCCAGCAGAGAAGTGAGACCGGGGCGCAGTATTAATGAGCAGTTCTTC.

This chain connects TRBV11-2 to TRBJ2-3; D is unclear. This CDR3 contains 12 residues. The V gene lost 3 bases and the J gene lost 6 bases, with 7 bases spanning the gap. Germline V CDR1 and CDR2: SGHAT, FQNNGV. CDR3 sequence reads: CASSFPSDTQYF. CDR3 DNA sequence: TGTGCCAGCAGCTTCCCCTCGGATACGCAGTATTTT.

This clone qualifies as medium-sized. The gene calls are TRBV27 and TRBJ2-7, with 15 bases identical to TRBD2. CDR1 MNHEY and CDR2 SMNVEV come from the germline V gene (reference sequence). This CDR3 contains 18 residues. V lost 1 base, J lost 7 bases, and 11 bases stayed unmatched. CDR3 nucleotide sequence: TGTGCCAGCAGTTTATGGGGACTAGCGGGAGGAGGGAGTCGAGAGCAGTACTTC. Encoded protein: CASSLWGLAGGGSREQYF.

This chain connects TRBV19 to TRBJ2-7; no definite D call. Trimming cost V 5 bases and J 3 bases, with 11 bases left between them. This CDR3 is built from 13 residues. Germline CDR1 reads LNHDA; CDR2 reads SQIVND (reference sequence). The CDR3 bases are TGTGCCAGTAGTCCTTTCATTAGCTACGAGCAGTACTTC. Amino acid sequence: CASSPFISYEQYF.

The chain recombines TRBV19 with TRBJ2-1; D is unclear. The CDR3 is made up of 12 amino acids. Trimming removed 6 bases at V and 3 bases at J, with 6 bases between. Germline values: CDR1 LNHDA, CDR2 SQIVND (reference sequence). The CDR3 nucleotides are TGTGCCAGTAGGGGTGTCTACAATGAGCAGTTCTTC. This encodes CASRGVYNEQFF.

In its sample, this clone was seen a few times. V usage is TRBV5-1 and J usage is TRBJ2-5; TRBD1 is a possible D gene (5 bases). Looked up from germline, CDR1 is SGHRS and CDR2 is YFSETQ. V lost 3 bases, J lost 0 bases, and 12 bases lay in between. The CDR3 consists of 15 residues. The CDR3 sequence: CASSWKQAYQETQYF. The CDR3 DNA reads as TGCGCCAGCAGCTGGAAACAGGCCTACCAAGAGACCCAGTACTTC.

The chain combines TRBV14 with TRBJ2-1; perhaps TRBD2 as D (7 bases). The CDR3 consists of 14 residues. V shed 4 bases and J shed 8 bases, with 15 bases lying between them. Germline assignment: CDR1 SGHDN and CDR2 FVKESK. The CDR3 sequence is CASSRSGGLDEQFF. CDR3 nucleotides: TGTGCCAGCAGCCGATCCGGGGGGCTTGATGAGCAGTTCTTC.

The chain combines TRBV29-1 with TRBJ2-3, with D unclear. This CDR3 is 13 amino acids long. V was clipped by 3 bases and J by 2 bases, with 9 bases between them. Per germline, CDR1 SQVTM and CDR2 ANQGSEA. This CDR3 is CSVEGGYTDTQYF. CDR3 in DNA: TGCAGCGTTGAGGGTGGATACACAGATACGCAGTATTTT.

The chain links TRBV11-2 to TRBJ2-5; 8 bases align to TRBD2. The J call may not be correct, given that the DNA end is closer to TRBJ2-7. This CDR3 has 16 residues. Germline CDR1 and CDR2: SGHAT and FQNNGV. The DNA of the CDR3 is TGTGCCAGCAGCCCCACGGCTAGCGGGTACCCCTACGAGCAGTACTTC. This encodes CASSPTASGYPYEQYF.

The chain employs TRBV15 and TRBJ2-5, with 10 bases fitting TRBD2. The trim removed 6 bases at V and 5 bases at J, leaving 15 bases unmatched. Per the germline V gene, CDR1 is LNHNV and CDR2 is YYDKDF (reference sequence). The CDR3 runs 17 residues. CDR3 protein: CATSTPGSSGSYETQYF. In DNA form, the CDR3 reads TGTGCCACCAGTACCCCGGGGTCTAGCGGGAGTTATGAGACCCAGTACTTC. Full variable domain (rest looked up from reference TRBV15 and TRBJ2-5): DAMVIQNPRYQVTQFGKPVTLSCSQTLNHNVMYWYQQKSSQAPKLLFHYYDKDFNNEADTPDNFQSRRPNTSFCFLDIRSPGLGDTAMYLCATSTPGSSGSYETQYFGPGTRLLVL.

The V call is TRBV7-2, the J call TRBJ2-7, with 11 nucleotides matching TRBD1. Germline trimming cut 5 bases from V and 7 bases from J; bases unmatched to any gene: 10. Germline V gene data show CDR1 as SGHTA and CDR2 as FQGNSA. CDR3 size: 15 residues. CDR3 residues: CASSTRDRGLREQYF. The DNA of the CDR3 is TGTGCCAGCAGCACAAGGGACAGGGGGTTGCGGGAGCAGTACTTC.

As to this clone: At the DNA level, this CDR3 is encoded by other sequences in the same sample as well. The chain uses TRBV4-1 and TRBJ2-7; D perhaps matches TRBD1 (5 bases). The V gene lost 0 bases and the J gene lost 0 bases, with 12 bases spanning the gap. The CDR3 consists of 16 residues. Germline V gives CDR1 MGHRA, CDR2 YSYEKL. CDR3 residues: CASSQEQALSSYEQYF. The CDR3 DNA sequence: TGCGCCAGCAGCCAAGAACAGGCCCTCAGCTCCTACGAGCAGTACTTC.

The CDR3 DNA reads as TGTGCCATCAGAGGGACTAGCGGGCCTCACCAAGAGACCCAGTACTTC. Translated: CAIRGTSGPHQETQYF. This chain joins TRBV10-3 and TRBJ2-5; 12 bases match TRBD2. Germline V gene sequence: CDR1 ENHRY, CDR2 SYGVKD. Trimming removed 6 bases from V and 0 bases from J; junction bases left unmatched: 5. This CDR3 has 16 amino acids.

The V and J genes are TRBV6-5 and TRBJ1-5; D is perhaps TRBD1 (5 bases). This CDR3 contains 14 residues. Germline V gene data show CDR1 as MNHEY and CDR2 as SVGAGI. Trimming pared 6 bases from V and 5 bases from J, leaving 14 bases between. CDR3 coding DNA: TGTGCCAGCAGCCGGGGGATTCTGGATCAGCCCCAGCATTTT. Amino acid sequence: CASSRGILDQPQHF.

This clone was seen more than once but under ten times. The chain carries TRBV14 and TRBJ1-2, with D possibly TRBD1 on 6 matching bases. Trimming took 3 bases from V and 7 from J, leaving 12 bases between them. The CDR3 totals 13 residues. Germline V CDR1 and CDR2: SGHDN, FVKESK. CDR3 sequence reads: CASSHPGARGYTF. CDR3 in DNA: TGTGCCAGCAGCCATCCGGGGGCGCGTGGCTACACCTTC.

The CDR3 here is CASSPHRSGSANVLTF. The DNA of the CDR3 is TGTGCCAGCAGCCCCCACAGGAGCGGGTCGGCCAACGTCCTGACTTTC. The gene calls are TRBV7-9 and TRBJ2-6; D may be TRBD2 (6 bases). Germline loops: CDR1 SEHNR, CDR2 FQNEAQ (reference sequence). This CDR3 is 16 amino acids long. V was clipped by 5 bases and J by 6 bases, with 17 bases between them. Together with reference TRBV7-9 and TRBJ2-6, the CDR3 gives the full variable domain: DTGVSQNPRHKITKRGQNVTFRCDPISEHNRLYWYRQTLGQGPEFLTYFQNEAQLEKSRLLSDRFSAERPKGSFSTLEIQRTEQGDSAMYLCASSPHRSGSANVLTFGAGSRLTVL.

CDR3 protein: CASRVTSGREWELFF. In DNA, the CDR3 is TGTGCCAGCAGGGTGACTAGCGGGAGAGAATGGGAGCTGTTTTTT. The chain uses TRBV2 and TRBJ2-2, with 12 bases that match TRBD2. The CDR3 runs 15 residues. V shed 6 bases, J shed 9 bases, and the junction held 8 bases outside the gene matches. Per the germline V gene, CDR1 is SNHLY and CDR2 is FYNNEI.

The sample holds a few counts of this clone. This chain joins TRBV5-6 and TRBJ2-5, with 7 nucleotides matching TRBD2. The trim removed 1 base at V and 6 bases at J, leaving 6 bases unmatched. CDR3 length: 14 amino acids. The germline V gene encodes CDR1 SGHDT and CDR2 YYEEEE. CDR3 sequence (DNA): TGTGCCAGCAGCTTGTCAGCGGGAAGGAAGACCCAGTACTTC. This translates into CASSLSAGRKTQYF.

The CDR3 loop is CASSESRDIYQETQYF. The CDR3 DNA sequence: TGCGCCAGCAGTGAGTCGAGAGACATTTACCAAGAGACCCAGTACTTC. J is TRBJ2-5 and V is TRBV10-1; D uncertain. The CDR3 extends over 16 amino acids. Germline V gene lookup returns CDR1 WNHNN and CDR2 SYGVQD (reference sequence). V was cut by 0 bases and J by 0 bases, with 11 bases left in between.

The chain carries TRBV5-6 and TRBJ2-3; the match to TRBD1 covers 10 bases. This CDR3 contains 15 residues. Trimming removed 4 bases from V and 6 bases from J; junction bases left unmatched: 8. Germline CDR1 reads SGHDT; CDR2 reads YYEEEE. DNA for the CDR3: TGTGCCAGCAGCAGGGAGGGGACAGGGGTGGATACGCAGTATTTT. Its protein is CASSREGTGVDTQYF.

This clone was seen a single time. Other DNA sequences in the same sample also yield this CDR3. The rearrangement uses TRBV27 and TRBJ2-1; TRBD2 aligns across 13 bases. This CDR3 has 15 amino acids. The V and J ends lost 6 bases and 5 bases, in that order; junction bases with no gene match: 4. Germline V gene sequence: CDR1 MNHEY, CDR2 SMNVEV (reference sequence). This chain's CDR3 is CASSLGTSGNNEQFF. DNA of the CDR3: TGTGCCAGCAGCCTGGGGACTAGCGGGAACAATGAGCAGTTCTTC.

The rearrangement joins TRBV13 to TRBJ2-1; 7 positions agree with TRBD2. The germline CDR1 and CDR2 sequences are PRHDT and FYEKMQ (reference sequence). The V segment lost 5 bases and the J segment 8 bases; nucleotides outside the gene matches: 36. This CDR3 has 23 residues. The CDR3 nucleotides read TGTGCCAGCAGCCAACGGCTCTTATGGGGGGAGGGCCGGTCCTGGGCGGTTTCCTATGAGCAGTTCTTC. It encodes CASSQRLLWGEGRSWAVSYEQFF.

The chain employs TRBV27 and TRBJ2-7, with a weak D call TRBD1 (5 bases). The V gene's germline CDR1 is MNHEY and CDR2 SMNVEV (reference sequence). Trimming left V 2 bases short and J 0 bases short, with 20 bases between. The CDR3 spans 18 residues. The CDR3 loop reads CASSLSGAVRYSSYEQYF. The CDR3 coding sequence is TGTGCCAGCAGTTTAAGTGGGGCAGTTAGGTATAGCTCCTACGAGCAGTACTTC.

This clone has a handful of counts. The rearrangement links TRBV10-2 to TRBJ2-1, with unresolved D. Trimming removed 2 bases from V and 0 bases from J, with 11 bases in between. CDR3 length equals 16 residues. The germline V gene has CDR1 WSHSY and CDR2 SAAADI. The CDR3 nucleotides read TGCGCCAGCAGTGAGGTGGGCGCAGTCTCCTACAATGAGCAGTTCTTC. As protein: CASSEVGAVSYNEQFF.

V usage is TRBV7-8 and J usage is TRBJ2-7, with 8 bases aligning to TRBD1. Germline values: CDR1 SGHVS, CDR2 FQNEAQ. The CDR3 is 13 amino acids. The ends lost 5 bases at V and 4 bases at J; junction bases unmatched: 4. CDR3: CASSPGQVYEQYF. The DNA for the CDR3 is TGTGCCAGCAGCCCGGGACAGGTTTACGAGCAGTACTTC.

Written as DNA, the CDR3 is TGTGCCAGCAGCGGCGGGAACTACAATGAGCAGTTCTTC. Amino acid sequence: CASSGGNYNEQFF. This rearrangement joins TRBV7-6 to TRBJ2-1, with D tentatively TRBD2 (6 bases). CDR1 is SGHVS and CDR2 is FNYEAQ in the germline V gene. The CDR3 length is 13 residues. V dropped 5 bases and J dropped 3 bases, with 8 bases sitting between them.

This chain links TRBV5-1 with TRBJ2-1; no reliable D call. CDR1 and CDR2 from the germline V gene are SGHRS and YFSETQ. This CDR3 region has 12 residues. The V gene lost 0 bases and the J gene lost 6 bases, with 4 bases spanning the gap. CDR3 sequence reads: CASSLGVNEQFF. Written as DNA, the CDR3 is TGCGCCAGCAGCTTGGGAGTCAATGAGCAGTTCTTC.

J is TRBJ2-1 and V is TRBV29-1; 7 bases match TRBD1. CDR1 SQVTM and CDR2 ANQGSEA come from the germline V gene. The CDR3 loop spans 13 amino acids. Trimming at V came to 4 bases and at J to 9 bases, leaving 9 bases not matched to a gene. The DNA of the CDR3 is TGCAGCGTTGGACAGGGCACCGTGAGTGAGCAGTTCTTC. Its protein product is CSVGQGTVSEQFF.

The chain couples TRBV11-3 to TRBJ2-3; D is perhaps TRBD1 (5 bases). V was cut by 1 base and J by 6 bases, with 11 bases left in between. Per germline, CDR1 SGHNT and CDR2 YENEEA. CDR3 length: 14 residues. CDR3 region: CASSLGAGSDTQYF. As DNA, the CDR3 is TGTGCCAGCAGCTTAGGAGCAGGGTCTGATACGCAGTATTTT.

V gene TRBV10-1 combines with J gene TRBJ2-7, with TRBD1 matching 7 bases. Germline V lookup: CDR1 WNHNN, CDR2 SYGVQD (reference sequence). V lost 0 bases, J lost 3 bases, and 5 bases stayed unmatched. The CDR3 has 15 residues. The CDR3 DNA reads TGCGCCAGCAGTGAGTCCGCGACAGGGAACTACGAGCAGTACTTC. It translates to CASSESATGNYEQYF.